The next 18 T cell receptor beta chains were all read from a single sample in a study of response to subunit inactivated influenza vaccine. TCRdb re-called the RT-PCR reads through MiXCR, storing one row per CDR3 protein. This table has about 170,000 distinct CDR3 sequences, around 12% appearing once. The same sample was also studied in work on T cells expressing NK-cell markers. That paper notes: A 5'RACE template switching approach incorporating UMIs was used to make TCR beta cDNA.

Specimen: CD8+ T cells sorted from PBMCs, collected less than 13 days after vaccination. These receptors were collected from a man between 45 and 60 years old who received an inactivated influenza vaccine.

This clonotype has a count of ten or more. The rearrangement joins TRBV6-5 to TRBJ2-1; D is undetermined. The CDR3 is 14 residues long. Trimming pared 2 bases from V and 0 bases from J, leaving 5 bases between. CDR1 and CDR2 (germline): MNHEY, SVGAGI. DNA of the CDR3: TGTGCCAGCAGTTACGACGACTCCTACAATGAGCAGTTCTTC. It specifies CASSYDDSYNEQFF.

This clonotype has a handful of counts. The chain joins TRBV11-2 to TRBJ2-3, with no clear D. Germline CDR1 reads SGHAT; CDR2 reads FQNNGV. CDR3 length equals 13 residues. V was shortened by 0 bases and J by 6 bases, with 7 bases between the two germline ends. The CDR3 region has the DNA TGTGCCAGCAGCTTAGAGATGAGTGATACGCAGTATTTT. Its translation: CASSLEMSDTQYF.

This clonotype was detected ten times or more. The chain is built from TRBV12-3 or TRBV12-4 and TRBJ2-3; 7 nucleotides line up with TRBD1. CDR3 length: 12 residues. The V gene end was trimmed by 5 bases and the J gene end by 9 bases; junction bases not matched to a gene: 5. This CDR3 is CASSTTGETQYF. CDR3 coding DNA: TGTGCCAGCAGTACCACAGGGGAGACGCAGTATTTT.

CDR3 loop: CASSLRGQGAGETQYF. The CDR3 DNA is TGTGCCAGCAGCTTACGCGGACAGGGGGCTGGAGAGACCCAGTACTTC. The chain is built from TRBV13 and TRBJ2-5; 11 bases match TRBD1. The trim removed 2 bases at V and 4 bases at J, leaving 6 bases unmatched. CDR1 and CDR2 (germline): PRHDT, FYEKMQ (reference sequence). This CDR3 has 16 residues.

Turning to this clonotype: Compared with germline, one end of the junction differs, possibly owing to a read error. The chain is built from TRBV28 and TRBJ2-7; 7 bases fit TRBD2. Looked up from germline, CDR1 is MDHEN and CDR2 is SYDVKM. The CDR3 is 16 residues long. CDR3 sequence: CSSSLCLADKTYEQYF. CDR3 bases: TGTTCCAGCAGTTTATGCCTAGCGGACAAAACCTACGAGCAGTACTTC. The entire variable domain, with the rest obtained from reference TRBV28 and TRBJ2-7, is as follows: DVKVTQSSRYLVKRTGEKVFLECVQDMDHENMFWYRQDPGLGLRLIYFSYDVKMKEKGDIPEGYSVSREKKERFSLILESASTNQTSMYLCSSSLCLADKTYEQYFGPGTRLTVT.

V usage is TRBV7-9 and J usage is TRBJ2-7, with TRBD1 identical over 8 bases. The CDR3 totals 15 residues. Germline V gene lookup returns CDR1 SEHNR and CDR2 FQNEAQ (reference sequence). Unmatched junction bases numbered 4, after V lost 0 bases and J lost 3 bases. In DNA form, the CDR3 reads TGTGCCAGCAGCTTAGCGGACAGGGACCTCTACGAGCAGTACTTC. Amino acid sequence: CASSLADRDLYEQYF.

This clonotype was seen only a few times. Here the CDR3 DNA reads TGTGCCAGCAGCCAAGGGCTTCCGGGACTATCCTACACAGATACGCAGTATTTT. This sequence encodes CASSQGLPGLSYTDTQYF. This sequence joins TRBV4-2 and TRBJ2-3; 7 bases align to TRBD2. The trim removed 1 base at V and 2 bases at J, leaving 12 bases unmatched. CDR3 size: 18 residues. CDR1 is LGHNA, CDR2 YNFKEQ, per germline.

This clonotype was counted a few times. V gene TRBV29-1 combines with J gene TRBJ1-2; 9 bases map to TRBD1. The CDR3 length is 13 residues. Trimming cost V 8 bases and J 4 bases; bases outside gene matches: 8. Germline assignment: CDR1 SQVTM and CDR2 ANQGSEA. The CDR3: CSSTGGDGYGYTF. The CDR3 nucleotides read TGCAGCTCCACAGGGGGCGATGGCTATGGCTACACCTTC.

The rearrangement joins TRBV30 to TRBJ2-1, with TRBD2 identical over 11 bases. This CDR3 spans 15 amino acids. The germline V gene encodes CDR1 GTSNPN and CDR2 SVGIG (reference sequence). V was clipped by 0 bases and J by 3 bases; unmatched bases: 1. The CDR3 DNA reads TGTGCCTGGAGTGTACTAGCGGGAGACTACAATGAGCAGTTCTTC. As protein: CAWSVLAGDYNEQFF.

This clonotype was observed a handful of times. The genes are TRBV5-6 and TRBJ2-7, with 10 bases fitting TRBD2. The V segment lost 4 bases and the J segment 0 bases; nucleotides outside the gene matches: 7. The length of the CDR3 is 16 residues. Germline lookup yields CDR1 SGHDT and CDR2 YYEEEE. CDR3 protein: CASSPFSGGSSYEQYF. The CDR3, as DNA: TGTGCCAGCAGCCCCTTTAGCGGGGGGTCCTCCTACGAGCAGTACTTC.

On this clonotype: A read error may account for a junction end that differs from germline. CDR3 DNA: TGTGCCAGCAGCCTTCTAGCGGACCAGGATACGAAGTATTTT. Amino acid sequence: CASSLLADQDTKYF. The chain couples TRBV12-3 or TRBV12-4 to TRBJ2-3, with 7 bases lining up with TRBD2. The CDR3 is made up of 14 amino acids.

The DNA of the CDR3 is TGTGCCAGCTCACTCGGACAGGGTGATGAGCAGTTCTTC. Amino acid sequence: CASSLGQGDEQFF. J is TRBJ2-1 and V is TRBV18; 8 nucleotides match TRBD1. The germline CDR1 and CDR2 sequences are KGHSH and LQKENI. V lost 4 bases to trimming and J lost 8 bases; unmatched junction nucleotides: 4. The CDR3 loop spans 13 amino acids.

This clonotype has more than one count but fewer than ten. The chain has TRBV15 and TRBJ2-1; D might be TRBD2 (5 bases). The CDR3 sequence is 13 residues long. Germline values: CDR1 LNHNV, CDR2 YYDKDF (reference sequence). Trimming pared 8 bases from V and 9 bases from J, leaving 17 bases between. The CDR3 nucleotides are TGTGCCACCGGGAACGGGGTAGTCTCTGAGCAGTTCTTC. Translation: CATGNGVVSEQFF. Full variable domain (remainder filled in from reference TRBV15 and TRBJ2-1): DAMVIQNPRYQVTQFGKPVTLSCSQTLNHNVMYWYQQKSSQAPKLLFHYYDKDFNNEADTPDNFQSRRPNTSFCFLDIRSPGLGDTAMYLCATGNGVVSEQFFGPGTRLTVL.

There are a few counts of this clonotype. The chain uses TRBV4-3 and TRBJ2-5; weak D call: TRBD1 (5 bases). The germline CDR1 and CDR2 sequences are LGHNA and YSLEER. This CDR3 is 14 amino acids long. The V and J ends lost 10 bases and 4 bases respectively, with 19 bases between them. The CDR3 protein is CAIRPNKGRETQYF. The CDR3 bases are TGCGCCATCCGACCCAATAAGGGGCGAGAGACCCAGTACTTC.

This clonotype occurred a few times. The J gene is TRBJ2-3, the V gene TRBV5-6, with D possibly matching TRBD1 (6 bases). The germline V gene has CDR1 SGHDT and CDR2 YYEEEE. V was clipped by 0 bases and J by 4 bases, with 9 bases between them. The CDR3 spans 14 residues. CDR3 protein: CASSLDRVPDTQYF. CDR3 nucleotide sequence: TGTGCCAGCAGCTTGGACAGGGTTCCAGATACGCAGTATTTT. Full variable domain (outside the CDR3, taken from reference TRBV5-6 and TRBJ2-3): DAGVTQSPTHLIKTRGQQVTLRCSPKSGHDTVSWYQQALGQGPQFIFQYYEEEERQRGNFPDRFSGHQFPNYSSELNVNALLLGDSALYLCASSLDRVPDTQYFGPGTRLTVL.

This clonotype was observed many times. J is TRBJ2-1 and V is TRBV7-2; D is ambiguous. Trimming stripped 6 bases from V and 0 bases from J, with 12 bases between. CDR1 SGHTA and CDR2 FQGNSA come from the germline V gene. The length of the CDR3 is 15 residues. The CDR3 DNA sequence: TGTGCCAGCAGATTGGACGTGAGCTCCTACAATGAGCAGTTCTTC. Protein: CASRLDVSSYNEQFF.

This clonotype was found a few times. J is TRBJ2-7 and V is TRBV6-2 or TRBV6-3, with 14 positions matching TRBD2. CDR1 and CDR2 from the germline V gene are MNHEY and SVGEGT. The junction had 6 bases not matched to a gene; V was cut back by 5 bases and J by 6 bases. The CDR3 consists of 15 residues. CDR3 bases: TGTGCCAGCAGTCGAGACGGACTAGCGGGAGGCGAGCAGTACTTC. It specifies CASSRDGLAGGEQYF.

The chain recombines TRBV27 with TRBJ2-1; tentative D call: TRBD2 (6 bases). The CDR3 runs to 15 residues. Trimming cost V 3 bases and J 0 bases, with 9 bases left between them. Looked up from germline, CDR1 is MNHEY and CDR2 is SMNVEV (reference sequence). CDR3 bases: TGTGCCAGCAGTTTCGTGACTAGCTCCTACAATGAGCAGTTCTTC. It encodes CASSFVTSSYNEQFF.